Many counts were recorded for the clone carrying this T cell receptor (beta chain). These data belong to a study of identical twins. Template switching added a universal primer site, and cDNA bore unique molecular identifiers. TCRdb passed the 5' RACE reads through MiXCR, listing each CDR3 protein once. The data show about 790,000 distinct CDR3 sequences, with 15% to 20% seen just once and around 13% held by the top ten. Trimming pared 7 bases from V and 2 bases from J, leaving 9 bases between. This CDR3 has 13 residues. This same sample was also part of a study on T cells expressing NK-cell markers.

This rearrangement joins TRBV12-3 or TRBV12-4 to TRBJ1-5; D ambiguous. This sequence was found in a woman aged 18-30 years in good health. The specimen was PBMCs. The CDR3 coding sequence is TGTGCCAGCACTATCGGGGGCAATCAGCCCCAGCATTTT. Translated, it gives CASTIGGNQPQHF.